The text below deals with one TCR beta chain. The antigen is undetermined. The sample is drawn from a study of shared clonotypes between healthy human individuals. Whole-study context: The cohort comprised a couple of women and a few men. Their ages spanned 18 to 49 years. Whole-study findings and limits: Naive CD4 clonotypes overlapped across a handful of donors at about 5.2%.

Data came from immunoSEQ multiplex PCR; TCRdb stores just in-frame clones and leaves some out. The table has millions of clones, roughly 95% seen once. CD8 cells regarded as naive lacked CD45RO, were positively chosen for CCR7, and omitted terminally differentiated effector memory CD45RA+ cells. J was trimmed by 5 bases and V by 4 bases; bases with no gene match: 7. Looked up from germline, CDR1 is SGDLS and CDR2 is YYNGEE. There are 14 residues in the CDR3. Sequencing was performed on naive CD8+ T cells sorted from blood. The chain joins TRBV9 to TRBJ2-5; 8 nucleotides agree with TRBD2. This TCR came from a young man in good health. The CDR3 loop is CASSPSGGVETQYF. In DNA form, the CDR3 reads TGTGCCAGCAGCCCTTCGGGGGGGGTGGAGACCCAGTACTTC. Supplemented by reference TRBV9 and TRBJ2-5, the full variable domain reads DSGVTQTPKHLITATGQRVTLRCSPRSGDLSVYWYQQSLDQGLQFLIQYYNGEERAKGNILERFSAQQFPDLHSELNLSSLELGDSALYFCASSPSGGVETQYFGPGTRLLVL.